This T cell receptor (beta chain) was recorded in a study of blood T cell repertoires in COVID-19. Overall study: Whether acute or convalescent, the COVID-19 samples came from the United States, Italy and Spain. PBMCs, B-cell-depleted T cells, or T cells were the source of the cDNA or gDNA that made up the material.

Authors' methods: Nucleated cell counts were estimated from reference gene primer amplification. TCRdb keeps only in-frame clones here, not all; method: immunoSEQ multiplex PCR. From that table come the V and J calls and clone size; the DNA was used to work out D and trimming. Here the sample spans about 220,000 clones, 82% being singletons. The V gene end was trimmed by 5 bases and the J gene end by 3 bases; junction bases not matched to a gene: 13. The CDR3 runs to 17 residues. Germline loops: CDR1 SGHRS, CDR2 YFSETQ. The chain links TRBV5-1 to TRBJ2-1; 8 nucleotides agree with TRBD1. This sequence originates from a woman over 75 with acute or convalescent COVID-19. Material: peripheral blood. CDR3 nucleotides: TGCGCCAGCAGTTTGAGCGTGGGGGACAGGTTCTACAATGAGCAGTTCTTC. This encodes CASSLSVGDRFYNEQFF.